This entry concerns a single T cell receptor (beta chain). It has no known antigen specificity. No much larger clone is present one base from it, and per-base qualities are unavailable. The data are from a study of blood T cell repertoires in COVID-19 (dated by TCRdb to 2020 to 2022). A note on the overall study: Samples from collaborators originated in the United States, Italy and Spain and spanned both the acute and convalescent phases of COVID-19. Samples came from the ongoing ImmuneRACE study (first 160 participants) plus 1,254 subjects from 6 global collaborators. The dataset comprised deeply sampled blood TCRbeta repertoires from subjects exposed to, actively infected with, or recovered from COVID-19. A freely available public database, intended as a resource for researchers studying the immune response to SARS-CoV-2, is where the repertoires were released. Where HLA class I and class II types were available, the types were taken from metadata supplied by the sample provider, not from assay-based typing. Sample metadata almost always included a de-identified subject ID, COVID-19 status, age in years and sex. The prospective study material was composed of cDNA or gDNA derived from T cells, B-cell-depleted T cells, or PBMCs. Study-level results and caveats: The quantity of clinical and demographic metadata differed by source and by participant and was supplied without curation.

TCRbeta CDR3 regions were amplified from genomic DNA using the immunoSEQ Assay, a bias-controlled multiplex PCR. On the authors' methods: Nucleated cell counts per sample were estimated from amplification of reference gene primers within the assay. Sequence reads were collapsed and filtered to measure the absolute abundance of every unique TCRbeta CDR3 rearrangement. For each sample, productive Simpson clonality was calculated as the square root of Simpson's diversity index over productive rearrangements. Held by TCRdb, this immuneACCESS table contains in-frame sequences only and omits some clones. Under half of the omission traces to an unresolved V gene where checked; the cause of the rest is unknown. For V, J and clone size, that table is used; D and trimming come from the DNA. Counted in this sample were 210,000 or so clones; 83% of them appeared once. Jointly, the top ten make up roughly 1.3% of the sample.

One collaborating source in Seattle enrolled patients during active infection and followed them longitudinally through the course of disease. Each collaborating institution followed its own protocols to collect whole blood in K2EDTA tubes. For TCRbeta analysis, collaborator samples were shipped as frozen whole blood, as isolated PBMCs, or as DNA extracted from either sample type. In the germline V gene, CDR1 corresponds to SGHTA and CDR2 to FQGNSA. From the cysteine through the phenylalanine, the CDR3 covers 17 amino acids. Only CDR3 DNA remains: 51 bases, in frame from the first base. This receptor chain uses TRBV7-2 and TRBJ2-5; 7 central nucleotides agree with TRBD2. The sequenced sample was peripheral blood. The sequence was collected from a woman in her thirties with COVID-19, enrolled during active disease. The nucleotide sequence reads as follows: TGTGGCGGGTACCTGGCCGGGGGGATCTTTAAACAAGAGACCCAGTACTTC. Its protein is CGGYLAGGIFKQETQYF.